The 16 T cell receptor beta chains given below trace back to one sample, sequenced in a study of CD8+CD57+ T cells in acquired aplastic anemia. Template material for TCR beta VDJ and CDR3 profiling consisted of genomic DNA. TCRdb reprocessed the reads with MiXCR, giving one entry per CDR3 protein. The sample carries approximately 160,000 distinct CDR3 sequences, 35% to 55% recorded once. The specimen sequenced was sorted CD4+, CD8+, or CD8+CD57+ T cells (not recorded which) from PBMCs. Every receptor here comes from a human donor in good health.

This clonotype appeared many times. This rearrangement joins TRBV20-1 to TRBJ2-1; the match to TRBD1 covers 7 bases. There are 15 residues in the CDR3. V was pared by 5 bases and J by 4 bases, with 11 bases of the junction left unmatched. The germline gives CDR1 DFQATT, CDR2 SNEGSKA (reference sequence). CDR3 nucleotides: TGCAGTGCTCCCGATCGACGACAGGGATACAATGAGCAGTTCTTC. Translated: CSAPDRRQGYNEQFF.

There are many counts of this clonotype. The chain joins TRBV15 to TRBJ2-5, with 11 nucleotides matching TRBD1. Germline V CDR1 and CDR2: LNHNV, YYDKDF (reference sequence). Trimming at V came to 8 bases and at J to 2 bases, leaving 7 bases not matched to a gene. The CDR3 loop spans 15 amino acids. CDR3: CATVDRDRGQETQYF. In DNA, the CDR3 is TGTGCCACCGTCGACCGGGACAGGGGGCAAGAGACCCAGTACTTC.

The chain carries TRBV2 and TRBJ1-2; D not certain. The CDR3 runs 12 residues. Germline lookup yields CDR1 SNHLY and CDR2 FYNNEI. With 2 bases removed from V and 5 bases from J, the gap between germline ends came to 6 bases. The CDR3 protein is CASSERDYGYTF. The CDR3 region has the DNA TGTGCCAGCAGTGAAAGGGATTATGGCTACACCTTC.

This clonotype was picked up many times. The chain combines TRBV19 with TRBJ2-1; either TRBD1 or TRBD2 may fit D (5 bases each). The length of the CDR3 is 16 residues. From germline, CDR1 is LNHDA and CDR2 SQIVND (reference sequence). V was pared by 2 bases and J by 1 base, with 12 bases between. The CDR3 DNA reads TGTGCCAGTAGTATATTGGGGGTCGGGTCCTACAATGAGCAGTTCTTC. This sequence encodes CASSILGVGSYNEQFF.

This clonotype was detected many times. V is TRBV12-3 or TRBV12-4 and J is TRBJ1-1; D is unresolved. This CDR3 comprises 12 residues. V lost 4 bases and J 8 bases, leaving 11 bases between the germline ends. CDR3 nucleotide sequence: TGTGCCAGCAGTTCGGTGATCCACGAAGCTTTCTTT. Encoded protein: CASSSVIHEAFF.

This clonotype was detected only a few times. The chain couples TRBV7-2 to TRBJ2-7; no definite D call. Trimming took 1 base from V and 6 from J, leaving 7 bases between them. CDR1 SGHTA and CDR2 FQGNSA come from the germline V gene. This CDR3 has 12 residues. The CDR3 loop is CASSLVGFEQYF. CDR3 nucleotide sequence: TGTGCCAGCAGCTTAGTAGGGTTCGAGCAGTACTTC.

The V and J genes are TRBV29-1 and TRBJ2-7; D is ambiguous. This CDR3 contains 14 residues. Trimming stripped 2 bases from V and 3 bases from J, with 14 bases between. From germline, CDR1 is SQVTM and CDR2 ANQGSEA. This CDR3 reads CSVELGDLGYEQYF. The CDR3 region has the DNA TGCAGCGTTGAACTGGGTGACCTAGGCTACGAGCAGTACTTC.

This rearrangement joins TRBV25-1 to TRBJ2-2; the D gene is possibly TRBD2 (6 bases). This CDR3 is built from 16 residues. Germline lookup yields CDR1 MGHDK and CDR2 SYGVNS. The V end lost 3 bases, the J end lost 1 base, and 12 bases lay between the germline ends. CDR3 nucleotides: TGTGCCAGCAGTGAGACGGGACTGAGGAACACCGGGGAGCTGTTTTTT. Translated: CASSETGLRNTGELFF.

The chain is built from TRBV15 and TRBJ1-2, with D possibly being TRBD1 (5 bases). The germline CDR1 and CDR2 sequences are LNHNV and YYDKDF (reference sequence). Trimming stripped 6 bases from V and 4 bases from J, with 18 bases between. CDR3 length: 15 residues. The CDR3 sequence is CATSYRREVGYGYTF. CDR3 coding DNA: TGTGCCACCAGTTACAGGCGTGAGGTGGGCTATGGCTACACCTTC.

For this clonotype: Given a much more abundant clone one base away, this may be a read error. The V call is TRBV11-2, the J call TRBJ2-7; a possible D gene is TRBD2 (7 bases). Germline lookup yields CDR1 SGHAT and CDR2 FQNNGV. The CDR3 has 14 residues. CDR3 region: CTSSLEGGPYEQYF. The CDR3 bases are TGTACCAGCAGCTTAGAGGGGGGGCCCTACGAGCAGTACTTC.

The J gene is TRBJ1-3, the V gene TRBV3-1; D remains ambiguous. V lost 4 bases and J lost 7, with 23 bases in between. The CDR3 consists of 17 residues. The germline CDR1 and CDR2 sequences are LGHDT and YNNKEL (reference sequence). The CDR3 loop reads CASSLGSPGPPRNTIYF. As DNA, the CDR3 is TGTGCCAGCAGCCTTGGAAGCCCGGGCCCTCCAAGGAACACCATATATTTT.

This clonotype has just a few counts. This chain connects TRBV10-2 to TRBJ1-2, with 7 bases fitting TRBD1. From germline, CDR1 is WSHSY and CDR2 SAAADI. The CDR3 sequence is 14 residues long. V trimming: 0 bases; J trimming: 7 bases; junction bases outside the gene matches: 5. The CDR3 spells CASSESRQGLGYTF. The DNA of the CDR3 is TGCGCCAGCAGTGAGTCGCGACAGGGACTTGGCTACACCTTC.

The rearrangement links TRBV20-1 to TRBJ2-5; 13 nucleotides align to TRBD2. There are 15 residues in the CDR3. Germline loops: CDR1 DFQATT, CDR2 SNEGSKA (reference sequence). Trimming took 1 base from V and 5 from J; bases not matched to a gene: 4. The DNA for the CDR3 is TGCAGTGCTAGAGTACTAGCGGGAGGGGGGGAGACCCAGTACTTC. Amino acid sequence: CSARVLAGGGETQYF.

V is TRBV10-3 and J is TRBJ2-7; 7 bases match TRBD1. The trim removed 6 bases at V and 2 bases at J, leaving 7 bases unmatched. The CDR3 is 14 amino acids. Germline CDR1 reads ENHRY; CDR2 reads SYGVKD. The CDR3 region has the DNA TGTGCCATCAGGGTAAAGGGGGCCGCCTACGAGCAGTACTTC. Its protein is CAIRVKGAAYEQYF.

This clonotype has a count of ten or more. This rearrangement joins TRBV19 to TRBJ1-1, with D perhaps TRBD1 (5 bases). Per the germline V gene, CDR1 is LNHDA and CDR2 is SQIVND (reference sequence). The V end lost 0 bases, the J end lost 1 base, and 12 bases lay between the germline ends. This CDR3 region has 16 residues. The CDR3: CASSIDSGLQNTEAFF. CDR3 coding DNA: TGTGCCAGTAGTATAGACTCGGGACTCCAGAACACTGAAGCTTTCTTT.

The chain couples TRBV15 to TRBJ2-2; 8 bases line up with TRBD1. V lost 1 base, J lost 6 bases, and 7 bases stayed unmatched. CDR1 is LNHNV, CDR2 YYDKDF, per germline (reference sequence). This CDR3 comprises 16 residues. The CDR3 region has the DNA TGTGCCACCAGCAGAGCGACAGGGGTATCGTCCGGGGAGCTGTTTTTT. Translation: CATSRATGVSSGELFF.